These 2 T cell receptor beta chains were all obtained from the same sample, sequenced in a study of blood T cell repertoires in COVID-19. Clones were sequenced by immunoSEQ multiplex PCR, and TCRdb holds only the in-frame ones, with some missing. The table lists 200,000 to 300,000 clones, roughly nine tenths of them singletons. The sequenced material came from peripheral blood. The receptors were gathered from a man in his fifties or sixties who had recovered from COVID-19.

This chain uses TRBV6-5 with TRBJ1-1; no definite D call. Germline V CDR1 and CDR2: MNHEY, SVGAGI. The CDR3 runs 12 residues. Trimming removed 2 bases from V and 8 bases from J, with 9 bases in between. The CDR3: CASSYRAGEAFF. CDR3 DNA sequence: TGTGCCAGCAGTTACAGGGCGGGCGAAGCTTTCTTT.

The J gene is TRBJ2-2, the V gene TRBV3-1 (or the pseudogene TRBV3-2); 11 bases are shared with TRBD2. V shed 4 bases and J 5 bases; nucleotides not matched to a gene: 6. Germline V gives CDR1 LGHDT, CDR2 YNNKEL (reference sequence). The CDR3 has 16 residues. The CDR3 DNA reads TGTGCCAGCAGCCGGGTAGCGGGGGGGCTTACCGGGGAGCTGTTTTTT. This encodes CASSRVAGGLTGELFF.